This paragraph reports one T cell receptor (beta chain). Its target is unknown. The CDR3 runs to 15 residues. V lost 3 bases to trimming and J lost 3 bases; unmatched junction nucleotides: 6. The V gene's germline CDR1 is SNHLY and CDR2 FYNNEI. These data belong to a study of identical twins. Study results and limitations: Abundant beta clonotypes from cord blood bore fewer insertions; memory repertoires lacked this pattern.

The cDNA had a unique molecular identifier and a template-switch universal primer site. TCRdb ran MiXCR on the 5' RACE reads and lists one entry per CDR3 protein. The table has hundreds of thousands of distinct CDR3 sequences, roughly a tenth seen once. What was sequenced was memory (CD45RO+) T cells sorted from blood. The chain recombines TRBV2 with TRBJ1-1, with 8 bases fitting TRBD1. The receptor was isolated from a woman under 30 in good health. As DNA, the CDR3 is TGTGCCAGCAGTGATGGGACAGGTTTTTACACTGAAGCTTTCTTT. This gives the protein CASSDGTGFYTEAFF.